This section outlines one T cell receptor (beta chain) sequence together with its context. What it binds is not known. The junction departs from germline at one end; a sequencing error may be responsible. This sample is part of a study of OX40 agonist ivuxolimab in advanced cancers. Study-wide results and limits: Expansion of clones was among the lowest in partial responders at 0.1-3.0 mg/kg. Circulating CD4+ and CD8+ T cells showed clonal expansion by week 6 at 0.1 to 3.0 mg/kg. The expanded peripheral T cells' antigen specificity was not determined. Compared with CD4+, CD8+ T cells on average had more expanded clones.

The CDR3 consists of 12 residues. Germline-derived CDR1 and CDR2 are MNHNY and SVGAGI (reference sequence). TCRdb keeps only in-frame clones here, not all; method: immunoSEQ multiplex PCR. The profile covers about 77,000 clones, with 80% to 90% appearing a single time and 6.2% taken by the ten largest. The sequencing here drew on CD4+ or CD8+ T cells sorted from blood, taken in a trial of the OX40 agonist ivuxolimab. The receptor was isolated from an adult with an advanced solid tumor such as melanoma, head and neck, liver or kidney cancer. The rearrangement links TRBV6-6 to TRBJ2-2; D may be TRBD2 (6 bases). In DNA, the CDR3 is TGTGCCAGCACCGGAGGCGGACCGGGGGTAACCTTT. This translates into CASTGGGPGVTF.